These 3 T cell receptor beta chains were sequenced from one sample in a study of T cells after yellow fever vaccination. Each CDR3 protein gets one entry after TCRdb re-called the 5' RACE reads with MiXCR. Of some 400,000 distinct CDR3 sequences in the sample, under 7.5% are singletons; the top ten hold over 14%. The source was PBMCs, collected 5 days after the yellow fever booster vaccination. Receptors originate from a man aged 30 to 39 who received the YFV17D yellow fever vaccine.

This CDR3 is CTTSELAAFF. The CDR3 DNA sequence: TGCACTACCTCGGAGTTAGCAGCTTTCTTT. This chain links TRBV20-1 with TRBJ1-1; D unclear. The CDR3 loop spans 10 amino acids. The germline CDR1 and CDR2 sequences are DFQATT and SNEGSKA (reference sequence).

This clonotype was detected many times. The chain couples TRBV28 to TRBJ2-3, with D perhaps matching TRBD1 or TRBD2 (5 bases each). The V gene lost 10 bases and the J gene lost 2 bases, with 25 bases spanning the gap. Per germline, CDR1 MDHEN and CDR2 SYDVKM. CDR3 length: 17 residues. The CDR3 here is CATLQRGRARDTDTQYF. The CDR3 nucleotides are TGTGCCACTCTTCAACGGGGCAGGGCCAGGGACACAGATACGCAGTATTTT.

Many counts were recorded for this clonotype. This chain joins TRBV21-1 and TRBJ2-1; the table's D gene call, TRBD2, was not cross checked with the DNA. TRBV21-1 corresponds to a pseudogene. The CDR3 has 15 amino acids. The CDR3 DNA reads as TGTGCCAGCAGCAAAGAGTGGCGGGAGGAAGATGAGCAGTTCTTC. Its translation: CASSKEWREEDEQFF.